This TCR beta chain was obtained from a study of Ad26.COV2.S vaccination and SARS-CoV-2 variants. Study information: The authors gave Ad26.COV2.S intramuscularly, either once or twice 56 days apart.

Study-level points and caveats: Total responses of T cells may have been underestimated by the analyses of TCR breadth and depth.

With respect to this clone: Its cognate antigen is unknown.

CDR1 is MNHEY, CDR2 SMNVEV, per germline (reference sequence). The CDR3 runs to 16 residues. V shed 8 bases and J 6 bases; nucleotides not matched to a gene: 10. The treatment: approximately 18 received Ad26.COV2.S at low or high dose, single or two shots; 5 received placebo; per-sample allocation not given. Sampling took place 63 days after the first vaccine or placebo injection. Vaccination employed an Ad26 vector expressing the Wuhan-strain SARS-CoV-2 spike. TCRdb's copy holds only in-frame clones and misses some; the assay was immunoSEQ multiplex PCR. In the table there are roughly 510,000 clones, roughly 85% of which are singletons.

Sequencing was performed on peripheral blood, taken in a trial of Ad26.COV2.S vaccine versus placebo. The source is a person aged 18-65 years who received the Ad26.COV2.S COVID-19 vaccine or a placebo. The rearrangement uses TRBV27 and TRBJ2-2; TRBD1 matches 12 bases. The CDR3 region has the DNA TGTGCCAGCGGTTCATGGGACAGGGGGCGTCCCGGGGAGCTGTTTTTT. Encoded protein: CASGSWDRGRPGELFF.